This TCR beta chain was obtained from a study of neurological immune-mediated disorders. Study results and caveats: According to phylogenetic grouping, one related-CDR3 cluster, a possible signature, contained the repertoires of 18 of 34 multiple sclerosis patients. HTLV-1-associated myelopathy showed the most TCR clonal expansion; multiple sclerosis the least, below healthy controls.

Each TCR transcript was tagged with a 10-nucleotide random UMI during 5'RACE. TCRdb fed the 5' RACE reads into MiXCR, producing one record per CDR3 protein. The sample contains 50,000 to 60,000 distinct CDR3 sequences, about 2.5% of which appear only once. Germline V CDR1 and CDR2: DFQATT, SNEGSKA (reference sequence). CDR3 length equals 15 residues. The junction had 6 bases not matched to a gene; V was cut back by 2 bases and J by 1 base. For the unsorted libraries, 2 million PBMCs stored at -80 C served as input. This clonotype was counted ten times or more. The antigen remains undetermined. The clonotype comes from a man aged 50 to 59 with multiple sclerosis. The sample comprised PBMCs. V usage is TRBV20-1 and J usage is TRBJ2-5; 8 bases map to TRBD2. This CDR3 reads CSARTPAGGQETQYF. In DNA form, the CDR3 reads TGCAGTGCTAGAACGCCTGCGGGGGGCCAAGAGACCCAGTACTTC.